This is a list of T cell receptor beta chains from one sample in a study of blood T cell repertoires in COVID-19. Sequencing used immunoSEQ multiplex PCR; TCRdb keeps in-frame clones, though not all of them. The sample includes roughly 140,000 clones, more than 80% seen only once; the top ten take 15%. Sample: peripheral blood. The receptors shown here come from a woman aged 40 to 50 with acute or convalescent COVID-19. CDR3s include the opening cysteine and the closing phenylalanine or tryptophan. The D gene is left open where the match is weak. Some rows have no size entry. The others give once, few or many, or a class for an expanded clone.

J gene,clone size,V gene,D gene,CDR3 length,CDR3 DNA,CDR3 protein
TRBJ1-2,once,TRBV5-1,TRBD1,14,TGCGCCAGCAGCACCGGACAGGGTGTCGATGGCTACACCTTC,CASSTGQGVDGYTF
TRBJ1-5,.,TRBV18,.,15,TGTGCCAGCTCACACAGAGATTATAGCAATCAGCCCCAGCATTTT,CASSHRDYSNQPQHF
TRBJ2-7,.,TRBV10-3,.,14,TGTGCCATCAGTGAATCATTAGCCACGGCCGAGCAGTACTTC,CAISESLATAEQYF
TRBJ2-3,.,TRBV19,.,12,TGTGCCAGTAGCCCCGACAGGTATACGCAGTATTTT,CASSPDRYTQYF
TRBJ2-1,.,TRBV7-9,.,19,TGTGCCAGCAGCCCGCCCCTTTCCGGGAGCCTAAAATCCCTCAATGAGCAGTTCTTC,CASSPPLSGSLKSLNEQFF
TRBJ2-3,once,TRBV27,TRBD2,15,TGTGCCAGCAGGCGGACTAGCGGAAACACAGATACGCAGTATTTT,CASRRTSGNTDTQYF
TRBJ2-2,.,TRBV2,.,12,TGTGCCAGCATATTAAACACCGGGGAGCTGTTTTTT,CASILNTGELFF
TRBJ2-7,.,TRBV7-3,.,15,TGTGCCAGCAGCTCGGAGGGGGCGAGACTGAACGAGCAGTACTTC,CASSSEGARLNEQYF
TRBJ2-1,.,TRBV6-5,TRBD1,14,TGTGCCAGCAGTTACCGGGGACAGCACAATGAGCAGTTCTTC,CASSYRGQHNEQFF
TRBJ2-7,.,TRBV6-5,.,14,TGTGCCAGCAGCGGTGGCAGGGGAGGGTACGAGCAGTACTTC,CASSGGRGGYEQYF
TRBJ2-1,.,TRBV11-3,.,12,TGTGCCAGCAGCTTATATCTTTCAGGGCAGTTCTTC,CASSLYLSGQFF
TRBJ1-1,.,TRBV19,.,13,TGTGCCAGTACAGGGGTCTTGAACACTGAAGCTTTCTTT,CASTGVLNTEAFF
TRBJ2-7,.,TRBV2,TRBD1,14,TGTGCCAGCAGTGCGGACAGGGGGCCCTACGAGCAGTACTTC,CASSADRGPYEQYF
TRBJ2-1,.,TRBV5-1,.,15,TGCGCCAGCAGCTTACAAGACAGAGCCTACAATGAGCAGTTCTTC,CASSLQDRAYNEQFF
TRBJ1-4,.,TRBV15,.,15,TGTGCCACCGGAGCCCGCTTTGCAACTAATGAAAAACTGTTTTTT,CATGARFATNEKLFF
TRBJ2-1,.,TRBV12-3/TRBV12-4,.,12,TGTGCCAGCAGGGGGACTTACAATGAGCAGTTCTTC,CASRGTYNEQFF
TRBJ2-1,.,TRBV9,TRBD2,16,TGTGCCAGCAGCGCCGGGACTAGCGGGATTGTCAATGAGCAGTTCTTC,CASSAGTSGIVNEQFF
TRBJ2-7,.,TRBV7-8,TRBD1,17,TGTGCCAGCAGCTTTGGGGCTCGAGGGACAGGGAACTACGAGCAGTACTTC,CASSFGARGTGNYEQYF
TRBJ1-6,.,TRBV15,.,14,TGTGCCACCAGCAGAGATGGGAGAAATTCACCCCTCCACTTT,CATSRDGRNSPLHF
TRBJ2-3,once,TRBV4-1,.,13,TGCGCCAGCAGTCCTAGTTTCACAGATACGCAGTATTTT,CASSPSFTDTQYF
TRBJ2-2,.,TRBV27,TRBD1,18,TGTGCCAGCAGTTTATCGTCTGGGACAGTACTAAACACCGGGGAGCTGTTTTTT,CASSLSSGTVLNTGELFF
TRBJ2-3,.,TRBV7-9,.,15,TGTGCCAGCAGCTTAGGCGGACCGGGAACAGATACGCAGTATTTT,CASSLGGPGTDTQYF
TRBJ1-3,.,TRBV7-8,.,16,TGTGCCAGCAACCGCGGGGACTACAGCTCTGGAAACACCATATATTTT,CASNRGDYSSGNTIYF
TRBJ2-5,.,TRBV27,TRBD2,17,TGTGCCAGCAGTTCCGGACTAGCGGGAGGGGTAACAGAGACCCAGTACTTC,CASSSGLAGGVTETQYF
TRBJ2-7,.,TRBV2,TRBD1,13,TGTGCCAGCGGGGACAGCGAGACCTACGAGCAGTACTTC,CASGDSETYEQYF
TRBJ2-1,.,TRBV27,TRBD2,16,TGTGCCAGCAGGCCCTGGTCGGAGCGGGGGGGCGGTGAGCAGTTCTTC,CASRPWSERGGGEQFF
TRBJ2-2,.,TRBV13,TRBD2,19,TGTGCCAGCAGCAAACTTCGGACTAGCGGGAGGGGAAGTCCCGGGGAGCTGTTTTTT,CASSKLRTSGRGSPGELFF
TRBJ1-1,.,TRBV7-3,.,14,TGTGCCAGCAGCCCGCACAGGCTGAACACTGAAGCTTTCTTT,CASSPHRLNTEAFF
TRBJ2-1,.,TRBV20-1,TRBD2,16,TGCAGTGCTAGTGGGCTAGCGGGAGTTCTCTACAATGAGCAGTTCTTC,CSASGLAGVLYNEQFF
TRBJ1-5,.,TRBV2,.,13,TGTGCCAGCAGTGGGCAGGCCAATCAGCCCCAGCATTTT,CASSGQANQPQHF
TRBJ2-5,.,TRBV7-6,TRBD2,16,TGTGCCAGCAGCCACCCCCTTAGCGGGAGCAGGGAGACCCAGTACTTC,CASSHPLSGSRETQYF
TRBJ2-4,.,TRBV7-2,.,14,TGTGCCAGCAGCTTAGGTCCCCCGGAGAACATTCAGTACTTC,CASSLGPPENIQYF
TRBJ2-1,.,TRBV10-1,TRBD1,15,TGCGCCAGCAGGACAGGGATGAGGGTGGACAATGAGCAGTTCTTC,CASRTGMRVDNEQFF
TRBJ1-2,.,TRBV2,.,10,TGTGCCAGCAGGAGAGATGGCTACACCTTC,CASRRDGYTF
TRBJ1-3,.,TRBV28,.,15,TGTGCCAGCAGTCCCTGGGTAGGGGGGGAATACACCATATATTTT,CASSPWVGGEYTIYF
TRBJ2-1,.,TRBV29-1,.,13,TGCAGCGTTTACTCGGTAACCTACAATGAGCAGTTCTTC,CSVYSVTYNEQFF
TRBJ2-7,.,TRBV30,TRBD1,13,TGTGCCTGGGGGGGACAGGGATTACTCGAGCAGTACTTC,CAWGGQGLLEQYF
TRBJ1-1,.,TRBV19,.,13,TGTGCCAGTCAACAGGGTTTAAACACTGAAGCTTTCTTT,CASQQGLNTEAFF
TRBJ1-4,.,TRBV19,TRBD1,18,TGTGCCAGTAGGCTACAGGGGAAAGTCTCTACAACTAATGAAAAACTGTTTTTT,CASRLQGKVSTTNEKLFF
TRBJ2-7,.,TRBV7-8,TRBD2,14,TGTGCCAGCAGCCAGGGACTAGTTACTTACGAGCAGTACTTC,CASSQGLVTYEQYF
TRBJ2-3,.,TRBV9,TRBD2,15,TGTGCCAGCAGCCCGGGGAGCGGGGGAGAAGATACGCAGTATTTT,CASSPGSGGEDTQYF